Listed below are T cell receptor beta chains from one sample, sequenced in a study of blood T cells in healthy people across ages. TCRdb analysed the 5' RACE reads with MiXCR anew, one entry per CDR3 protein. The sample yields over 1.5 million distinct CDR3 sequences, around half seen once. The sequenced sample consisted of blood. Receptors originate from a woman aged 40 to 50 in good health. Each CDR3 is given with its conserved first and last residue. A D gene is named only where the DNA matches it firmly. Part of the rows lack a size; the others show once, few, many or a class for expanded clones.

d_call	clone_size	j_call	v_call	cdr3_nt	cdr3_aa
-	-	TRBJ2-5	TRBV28	TGTGCCAGCAGTTTGAGTCAGGAAATAGAGACCCAGTACTTC	CASSLSQEIETQYF
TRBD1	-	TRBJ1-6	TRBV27	TGTGCCAGCAGTACATGGACAGGAGCGGGATCACCCCTCCACTTT	CASSTWTGAGSPLHF
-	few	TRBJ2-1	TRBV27	-	CASSLGTGQGRHEQFF
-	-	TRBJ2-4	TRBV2	TGTGCCAGCAGGGCACAGGGAACACTAGCCAAAAACATTCAGTACTTC	CASRAQGTLAKNIQYF
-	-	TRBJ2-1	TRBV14	TGTGCCAGCAGCCAAGCCGGGGGACGAAACTCCTACAATGAGCAGTTCTTC	CASSQAGGRNSYNEQFF
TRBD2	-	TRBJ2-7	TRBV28	TGTGCCAGCACCATCAGCGGGGGACTATCCTACGAGCAGTACTTC	CASTISGGLSYEQYF
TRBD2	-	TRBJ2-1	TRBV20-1	TGCAGTGCTGAAAGAGCGGGGCATCACGAGCAGTTCTTC	CSAERAGHHEQFF
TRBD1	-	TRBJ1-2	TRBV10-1	TGCGCCAGCAGCCGCGGGACAGATGACTACACCTTC	CASSRGTDDYTF
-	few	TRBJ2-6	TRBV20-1	TGCAGTGCTAGAGATCCTTGGGCGGGGTTAACTGGGGCCAACGTCCTGACTTTC	CSARDPWAGLTGANVLTF
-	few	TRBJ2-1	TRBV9	TGTGCCAGCAGCGCTGGTTGGGGGGTCGGTAATGAGCAGTTCTTC	CASSAGWGVGNEQFF
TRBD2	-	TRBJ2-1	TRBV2	TGTGCCAGCAGGTATCAGACTAGCGGGGGGCAGGAGCAGTTCTTC	CASRYQTSGGQEQFF
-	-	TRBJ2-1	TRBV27	-	CASSSSTSGSYNEQFF
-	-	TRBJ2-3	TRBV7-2	TGTGCCAGCAGCCCCCTCACCACAGATACGCAGTATTTT	CASSPLTTDTQYF
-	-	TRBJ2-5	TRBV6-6	TGTGCCAGCAGTTTGTTACCCCAGGGAAGGACAGAGACCCAGTACTTC	CASSLLPQGRTETQYF
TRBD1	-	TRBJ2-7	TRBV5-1	TGCGCCAGCAGCCGCCCGGGACAGGGGAAAGGGAACGAGCAGTACTTC	CASSRPGQGKGNEQYF
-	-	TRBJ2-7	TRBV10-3	TGTGCCATCAGTGAGCGCAGGGGCTCCTACGAGCAGTACTTC	CAISERRGSYEQYF
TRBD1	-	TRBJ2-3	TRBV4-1	TGCGCCAGCAGCCAAGTCCGGACAGGATTTAGCACAGATACGCAGTATTTT	CASSQVRTGFSTDTQYF
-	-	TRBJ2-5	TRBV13	TGTGCCAGCAGCTTAGGCCCCAGCACCCGGATCGGGCAGTACTTC	CASSLGPSTRIGQYF
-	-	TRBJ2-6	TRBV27	TGTGCCAGCAGTTCCTCGTCCTTCTCTGGGGCCAACGTCCTGACTTTC	CASSSSSFSGANVLTF
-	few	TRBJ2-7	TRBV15	TGTGCCACCAGAAGTTCGGCAGTCTTCCCCTACGAGCAGTACTTC	CATRSSAVFPYEQYF
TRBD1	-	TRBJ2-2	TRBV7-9	TGTGCCAGCAGCTTAGTAACAGGGGCCTACACCGGGGAGCTGTTTTTT	CASSLVTGAYTGELFF
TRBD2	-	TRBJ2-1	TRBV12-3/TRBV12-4	TGTGCCAGCACCGGTAGCGGGGGGGATAAGTGGCCCTCCGAGCAGTTCTTC	CASTGSGGDKWPSEQFF
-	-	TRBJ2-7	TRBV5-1	TGCGCCAGCAGCTTGTCGGCGGGTCTCTCCTACGAGCAGTACTTC	CASSLSAGLSYEQYF
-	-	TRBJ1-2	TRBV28	TGTGCCAGCAGTTTGAGCCCTGGGGACTATGGCTACACCTTC	CASSLSPGDYGYTF
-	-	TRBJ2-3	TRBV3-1	TGTGCCAGCAGCCAAGAACAGTACAGCGGTGATACGCAGTATTTT	CASSQEQYSGDTQYF
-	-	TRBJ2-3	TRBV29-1	TGCAGCGTTAAGTTAGGACAGACTAGCACAGATACGCAGTATTTT	CSVKLGQTSTDTQYF
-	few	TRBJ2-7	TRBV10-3	TGTGCCATCAGTTCCCCGGGATCCAATTTCTACGAGCAGTACTTC	CAISSPGSNFYEQYF
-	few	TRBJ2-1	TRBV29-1	TGCAGCGCCCTGGACAGTCCCAATGAGCAGTTCTTC	CSALDSPNEQFF
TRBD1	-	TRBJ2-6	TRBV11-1	TGTGCCAGCAGCTTAGGACCGGGACAGGATCTGGCCAACGTCCTGACTTTC	CASSLGPGQDLANVLTF
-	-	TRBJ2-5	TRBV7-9	TGTGCCAGCGGCCAAGGGGGGGCCCAAGAGACCCAGTACTTC	CASGQGGAQETQYF
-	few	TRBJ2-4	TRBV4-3	TGCGCCAGCAGCCAAGAGCGAGGGCAGGGGGCCAAAAACATTCAGTACTTC	CASSQERGQGAKNIQYF
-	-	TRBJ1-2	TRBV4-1	TGCGCCAGCAGCCAAGATGAATCCAGGGGATATGGCTACACCTTC	CASSQDESRGYGYTF
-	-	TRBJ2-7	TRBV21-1	TGTGCCAGCAGAAAAGGGAGGACACCGTACGAGCAGTACTTC	CASRKGRTPYEQYF
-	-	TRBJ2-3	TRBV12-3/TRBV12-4	TGTGCCAGCAGTCCTGTAGCCACAGGTACGCAGTATTTT	CASSPVATGTQYF
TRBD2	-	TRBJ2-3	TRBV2	TGTGCCAGATGGCTAGCGGCTAGCACAGATACGCAGTATTTT	CARWLAASTDTQYF
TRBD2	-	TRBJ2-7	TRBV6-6	TGTGCCAGCAGCCCCGCTAGCGGGAGCTCCTACGAGCAGCACTTC	CASSPASGSSYEQHF
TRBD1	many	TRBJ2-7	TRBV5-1	TGCGCCAGCAGCCTCGGGACAGGAAGCCTGCTACACGAGCAGTACTTC	CASSLGTGSLLHEQYF
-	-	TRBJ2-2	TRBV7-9	TGTGCCAGCAGCTTTCCCCCTGTGGGGGGCGGCGGGGAGCTGTTTTTT	CASSFPPVGGGGELFF
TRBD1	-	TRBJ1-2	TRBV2	TGTGCCAGCCGGGGGACAGCCTCCTATGGCTACACCTTC	CASRGTASYGYTF
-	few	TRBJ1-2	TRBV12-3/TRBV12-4	TGTGCCAGCACCCCCTCGGGGTATTATGGCTACACCTTC	CASTPSGYYGYTF
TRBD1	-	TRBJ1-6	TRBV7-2	TGTGCCAGCAGCTTAGGACAGGGTATAGGACCCTATAATTCACCCCTCCACTTT	CASSLGQGIGPYNSPLHF
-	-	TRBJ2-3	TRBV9	TGTGCCAGCAGCCGGACTCGCCTCCCTGATACGCAGTATTTT	CASSRTRLPDTQYF
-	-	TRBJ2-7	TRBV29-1	TGCAGCGTTGAGGGGGGCAGTGAGCAGTACTTC	CSVEGGSEQYF
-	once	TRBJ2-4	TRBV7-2	TGTGCCAGCAGCTTAGAGATGCACCCCCAAAGAGAGTACAAAAACATTCAGTACTTC	CASSLEMHPQREYKNIQYF
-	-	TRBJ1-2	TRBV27	TGTGCCAGCAGTCCGAATTCGGAGGGGTTCGGTGGCTACACCTTC	CASSPNSEGFGGYTF
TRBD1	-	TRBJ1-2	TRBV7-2	TGTGCCAGCAGCTTAGAAACAGGGGACCATGGCTACACCTTC	CASSLETGDHGYTF
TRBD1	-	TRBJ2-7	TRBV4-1	TGCGCCAGCAGCCGGACAGGGACGGAGTCCTACGAGCAGTACTTC	CASSRTGTESYEQYF
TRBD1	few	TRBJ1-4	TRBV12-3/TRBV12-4	TGTGCCAGCAGCCTGGGACAGACAGGGGGCAAATATAATGAAAAACTGTTTTTT	CASSLGQTGGKYNEKLFF
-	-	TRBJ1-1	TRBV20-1	TGCAGTGCTAGAAGGGGGGGAGGGAACACTGAAGCTTTCTTT	CSARRGGGNTEAFF
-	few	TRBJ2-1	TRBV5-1	TGCGCCAGCAGCTTGGCGACGGGACAAGAGTACAATGAGCAGTTCTTC	CASSLATGQEYNEQFF
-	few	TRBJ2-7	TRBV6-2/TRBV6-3	TGTGCCAGCAGTTACTCGCCCCCCTACGAGCAGTACTTC	CASSYSPPYEQYF
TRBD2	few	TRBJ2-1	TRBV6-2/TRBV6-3	TGTGCCAGCAGTTCTCGCGGGGGGCCCCGGGATGAGCAGTTCTTC	CASSSRGGPRDEQFF
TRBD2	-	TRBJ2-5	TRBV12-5	TGTGCTAGTGGTGCTGGGGGGGAAGAGACCCAGTACTTC	CASGAGGEETQYF
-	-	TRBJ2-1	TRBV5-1	TGCGCCAGCAGCCCAGACTCGGGTTTGACTTTCGGTGAGCAGTTCTTC	CASSPDSGLTFGEQFF
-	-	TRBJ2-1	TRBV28	TGTGCCGGCGGAGGGGTCCCCTACAATGAGCAGTTCTTC	CAGGGVPYNEQFF
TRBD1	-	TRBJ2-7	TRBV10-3	TGTGCCATCAGTGAGTCGGGGACAGGGTTTTCCTACGAGCAGTACTTC	CAISESGTGFSYEQYF
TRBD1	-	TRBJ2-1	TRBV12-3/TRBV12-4	TGTGCCAGCAGTTCCGGGACAGGGTTCCATGAGCAGTTCTTC	CASSSGTGFHEQFF